The T cell receptor (beta chain) described here comes from a study of blood T cell repertoires in COVID-19. Authors' analysis steps: Reference gene primer amplification yielded estimated nucleated cell counts. The protocol was immunoSEQ multiplex PCR, while the TCRdb copy is restricted to in-frame clones and leaves out a portion. From that table come the V and J calls and clone size; the DNA was used to work out D and trimming. This sample has 280,000 or so clones, with approximately 85% found just once. The germline V gene has CDR1 SGHAT and CDR2 FQNNGV. There are 16 residues in the CDR3. Trimming shortened V by 1 base and J by 1 base, and 13 bases separated the two germline ends.

The sample consisted of peripheral blood. This TCR was recovered from a young man with active or convalescent COVID-19. V usage is TRBV11-2 and J usage is TRBJ1-1; D is uncertain. The CDR3 protein is CASSLVGRPANTEAFF. Written as DNA, the CDR3 is TGTGCCAGCAGCTTAGTTGGCAGGCCCGCGAACACTGAAGCTTTCTTT.